Listed here is a single TCR beta chain. The ends were cut back, 0 bases at V and 0 bases at J, with 6 bases in the middle. The CDR3 totals 14 residues. Germline V gives CDR1 SGHNT, CDR2 YENEEA. In the original processing: Amplification of reference gene primers was used by the study to estimate nucleated cell counts. The assay was immunoSEQ multiplex PCR, and TCRdb's table has in-frame clones only and misses some. V and J calls and clone size are as listed in that table; D and trimming were resolved from the DNA. The sample lists about 260,000 clones; around 86% were seen once. Two negative PCRs, clearance, or symptom resolution were required of recovered Cohort 3 donors. The sample is drawn from a study of blood T cell repertoires in COVID-19. Study in general: Donors in the United States, Italy and Spain gave samples during acute or convalescent COVID-19. T cells, B-cell-depleted T cells, or PBMCs provided the cDNA or gDNA that served as material.

Sequencing used PBMCs or T cells enriched from blood (not recorded which). The chain links TRBV11-3 to TRBJ2-7; D is uncertain. This sequence originates from a woman in her fifties or sixties who had recovered from COVID-19. CDR3 protein: CASSLDSYSYEQYF. For the CDR3, the DNA is TGTGCCAGCAGCTTAGATTCCTACTCCTACGAGCAGTACTTC. The variable domain in full, with the rest retrieved from reference TRBV11-3 and TRBJ2-7, is EAGVVQSPRYKIIEKKQPVAFWCNPISGHNTLYWYLQNLGQGPELLIRYENEEAVDDSQLPKDRFSAERLKGVDSTLKIQPAELGDSAVYLCASSLDSYSYEQYFGPGTRLTVT.